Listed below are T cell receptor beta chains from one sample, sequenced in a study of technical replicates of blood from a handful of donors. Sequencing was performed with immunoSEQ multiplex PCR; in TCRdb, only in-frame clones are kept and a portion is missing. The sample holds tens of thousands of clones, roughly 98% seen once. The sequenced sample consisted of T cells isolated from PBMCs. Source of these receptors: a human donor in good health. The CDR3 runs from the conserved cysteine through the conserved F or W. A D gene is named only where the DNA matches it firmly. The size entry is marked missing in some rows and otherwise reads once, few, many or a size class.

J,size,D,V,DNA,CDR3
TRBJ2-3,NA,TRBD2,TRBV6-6,TGTGCCAGCATGACTAGCGGGGGGGCAGCAGATACGCAGTATTTT,CASMTSGGAADTQYF
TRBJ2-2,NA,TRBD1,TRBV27,TGTGCCAGCATTCCCCGGACAGGGCAAAACACCGGGGAGCTGTTTTTT,CASIPRTGQNTGELFF
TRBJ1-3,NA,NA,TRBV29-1,TGCAGCGTTGGAGTCTCTGGAAACACCATATATTTT,CSVGVSGNTIYF
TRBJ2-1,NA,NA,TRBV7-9,TGTGCCAGCAGCTTAAGCCTTATATCCACAGGGACCGGCGACAATGAGCAGTTCTTC,CASSLSLISTGTGDNEQFF
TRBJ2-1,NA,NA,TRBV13,TGTGCCAGCAGTTGGGCCCAACGATCGTCTGAGCAGTTCTTC,CASSWAQRSSEQFF
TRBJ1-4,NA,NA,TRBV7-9,TGTGCCAGCAGCTTAGCAGTAAGCGGGAGAGAGGGAAAACTGTTTTTT,CASSLAVSGREGKLFF
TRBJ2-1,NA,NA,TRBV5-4,TGTGCCAGCAGCTTCCTAGCCCAACTCCTATCTTTGAACAATGAGCAGTTCTTC,CASSFLAQLLSLNNEQFF
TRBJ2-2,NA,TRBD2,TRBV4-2,TGTGCCAGCAGCCAAAGGGTGGACCGGGAGGGTAATATGAACACCGGGGAGCTGTTTTTT,CASSQRVDREGNMNTGELFF
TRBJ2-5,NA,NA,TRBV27,TGTGCCAGCAGTTTATCTGGTAGGGGACAAGAGACCCAGTACTTC,CASSLSGRGQETQYF
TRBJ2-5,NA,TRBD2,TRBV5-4,TGTGCCAGTGGACTCGCGGGGGATGAGACCCAGTACTTC,CASGLAGDETQYF
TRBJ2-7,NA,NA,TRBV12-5,TGTGCTAGTGGTAGAAAAATGGACAGCTCCTACGAGCAGTACTTC,CASGRKMDSSYEQYF
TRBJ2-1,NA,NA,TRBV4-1,TGCGCCAGCAGCCCCGGACTGGACTCCTACAATGAGCAGTTCTTC,CASSPGLDSYNEQFF
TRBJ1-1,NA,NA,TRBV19,TGTGCCAGTAGTATAGTTGGGCGAGGGGGTGGTATCACTGAAGCTTTCTTT,CASSIVGRGGGITEAFF
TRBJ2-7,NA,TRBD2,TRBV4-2,TGTGCCAGCAGCATGGGAGGGGACGACTCGTTGGAGCAGTACTTC,CASSMGGDDSLEQYF
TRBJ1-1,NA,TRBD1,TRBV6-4,TGTGCCAGCAGGGGCGCTGAAGGGGACAGCACTGAAGCTTTCTTT,CASRGAEGDSTEAFF
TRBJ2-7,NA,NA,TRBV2,TGTGCCAGCAGGGACTCATCCTACGAGCAGTACTTC,CASRDSSYEQYF
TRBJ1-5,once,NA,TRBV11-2,TGTGCCAGCAGCGTCGGCGGGCCCGGCGATCGGCCCCAGCATTTT,CASSVGGPGDRPQHF
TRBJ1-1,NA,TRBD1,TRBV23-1,TGCGCCAGCATTTCTCGGGACAGGGGAAACACTGAAGCTTTCTTT,CASISRDRGNTEAFF
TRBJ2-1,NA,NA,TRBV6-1,TGTGCCAGCAGTGAATTCGGAGGGGCAACCTACAATGAGCAGTTCTTC,CASSEFGGATYNEQFF
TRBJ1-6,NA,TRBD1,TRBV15,TGTGCCACCAGCAGATCCCGGGGACAGGCGGCCACCCTCCACTTT,CATSRSRGQAATLHF
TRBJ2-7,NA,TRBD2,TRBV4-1,TGCGCCAGCAGCCAAGTATCCCAGGTAGCGGGAGGGTACCACGAGCAGTACTTC,CASSQVSQVAGGYHEQYF
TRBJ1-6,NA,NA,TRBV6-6,TGTGCCAGCAGACCAGGGGAAGCGAATTCACCCCTCCACTTT,CASRPGEANSPLHF
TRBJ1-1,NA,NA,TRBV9,TGTGCCAGCAGCGTAGCCCCGTCCGAGACTGAAGCTTTCTTT,CASSVAPSETEAFF
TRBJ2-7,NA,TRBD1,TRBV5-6,TGTGCCAGCAGCCCAGGGGGCCCTCGGCCCTACGAGCAGTACTTC,CASSPGGPRPYEQYF
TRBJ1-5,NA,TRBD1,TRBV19,TGTGCCAGTCAAGACAGGGGCTATAGCAATCAGCCCCAGCATTTT,CASQDRGYSNQPQHF
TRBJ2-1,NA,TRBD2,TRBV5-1,TGCGCCAGCAGCCTTGGAGGACTAGCCACGGGGAATGAGCAGTTCTTC,CASSLGGLATGNEQFF
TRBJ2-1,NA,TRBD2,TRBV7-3,TGTGCCAGCAGCTTAAGGGCGGGGGGCGAGAATGAGCAGTTCTTC,CASSLRAGGENEQFF
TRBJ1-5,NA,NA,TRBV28,TGTGCCAGCAGCCCCCCGACAGATAGCAATCAGCCCCAGCATTTT,CASSPPTDSNQPQHF
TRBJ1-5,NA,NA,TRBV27,TGTGCCAGCAGTTTAGGGGGGTGGCAGCCCCAGCATTTT,CASSLGGWQPQHF
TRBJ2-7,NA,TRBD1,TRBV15,TGTGCCACCAGCAGAGTTGGTCTCGACAGGGCCCGAGAGCAGTACTTC,CATSRVGLDRAREQYF
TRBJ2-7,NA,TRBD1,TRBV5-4,TGTGCCAGCAATCCCGGGGCAGGGGGTTCCCGAACCTACGAGCAGTACTTC,CASNPGAGGSRTYEQYF
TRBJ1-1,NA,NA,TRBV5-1,TGCGCCAGCAGCTTGGGAGTAGGGGACACTGAAGCTTTCTTT,CASSLGVGDTEAFF